A selection of T cell receptor beta chains follows, all from one sample in a study of cytomegalovirus exposure and HLA in healthy donors. The table came from immunoSEQ multiplex PCR; TCRdb's copy has only in-frame clones and leaves some out. This sample contains fewer than 75,000 clones. Sequencing was done on a sample of PBMCs. The source is a boy between 10 and 17 years old in good health and CMV-seronegative. Each CDR3 is given with its conserved first and last residue. The D gene is left open where the match is weak.

j_call cdr3_length v_call d_call cdr3_aa cdr3_nt
TRBJ2-7 14 TRBV25-1 . CANPSGPNAYEQYF TGTGCCAATCCCAGCGGCCCAAACGCCTACGAGCAGTACTTC
TRBJ2-3 15 TRBV13 TRBD1 CASSLPGTGSGTQYF TGTGCCAGCAGCCTACCCGGGACAGGGAGTGGTACGCAGTATTTT
TRBJ1-5 14 TRBV27 . CASSLGQKNQPQHF TGTGCCAGCAGTTTAGGCCAAAAGAATCAGCCCCAGCATTTT
TRBJ2-1 17 TRBV4-3 . CARNSGRTPFGDDEQFF TGCGCCAGGAACTCTGGAAGGACTCCCTTTGGTGATGATGAGCAGTTCTTC
TRBJ1-1 14 TRBV27 TRBD1 CASSPAGGITEAFF TGTGCCAGCAGCCCCGCAGGGGGCATCACTGAAGCTTTCTTT
TRBJ2-6 18 TRBV5-6 . CASSPGGTAFSGANVLTF TGTGCCAGCAGCCCGGGGGGGACAGCCTTTTCTGGGGCCAACGTCCTGACTTTC
TRBJ1-4 12 TRBV27 TRBD1 CASSTWDRELFF TGTGCCAGCAGCACCTGGGACAGGGAACTGTTTTTT
TRBJ2-1 12 TRBV9 . CASSEARGEQFF TGTGCCAGCAGCGAGGCCCGCGGCGAGCAGTTCTTC
TRBJ2-7 11 TRBV2 . CASSETSEQYF TGTGCCAGCAGTGAGACTAGCGAGCAGTACTTC
TRBJ2-1 14 TRBV7-2 TRBD2 CASSPLPTSYEQFF TGTGCCAGCAGCCCCCTCCCGACTAGCTATGAGCAGTTCTTC
TRBJ1-1 13 TRBV25-1 . CASSQGMLPEAFF TGTGCCAGCAGTCAGGGGATGCTACCTGAAGCTTTCTTT
TRBJ1-4 14 TRBV30 TRBD1 CAWTSGTGDEKLFF TGTGCCTGGACCTCCGGGACAGGGGATGAAAAACTGTTTTTT
TRBJ1-1 15 TRBV7-8 . CASSSGPGGITEAFF TGTGCCAGCAGCTCCGGGCCCGGGGGGATCACTGAAGCTTTCTTT
TRBJ1-1 13 TRBV18 . CASSRQANTEAFF TGTGCCAGCTCCCGACAGGCGAACACTGAAGCTTTCTTT
TRBJ2-3 16 TRBV15 TRBD1 CATSSVDRDGGDTQYF TGTGCCACCAGCAGCGTGGACAGGGATGGCGGAGATACGCAGTATTTT
TRBJ1-4 16 TRBV5-1 TRBD1 CASSSEPGTGNEKLFF TGCGCCAGCAGCTCGGAACCCGGGACAGGGAATGAAAAACTGTTTTTT
TRBJ2-7 14 TRBV6-5 TRBD2 CASSYGLAGDEQYF TGTGCCAGCAGTTACGGGCTAGCGGGAGACGAGCAGTACTTC
TRBJ1-1 14 TRBV6-6 . CASSYEGGNTEAFF TGTGCCAGCAGTTACGAAGGGGGGAACACTGAAGCTTTCTTT
TRBJ2-7 17 TRBV10-3 TRBD2 CAISPEDGREVIYEQYF TGTGCCATCAGCCCCGAGGATGGGCGGGAGGTGATCTACGAGCAGTACTTC
TRBJ2-5 15 TRBV7-7 TRBD2 CASSLVGGVEETQYF TGTGCCAGCAGCTTAGTGGGGGGGGTCGAAGAGACCCAGTACTTC